This T cell receptor beta chain was identified in a study of PD-L1 blockade in urothelial cancer. On the study more broadly: About 85% of the roughly 29 patients comprised males who had bladder-origin urothelial cancer. Study results and limitations: Tumor-associated clones in blood expanded more at 3 weeks in durable-benefit patients. Where pretreatment blood TCR clonality fell below the median, better survival was predicted.

Clones were read by immunoSEQ multiplex PCR, and TCRdb kept only the in-frame ones, dropping some. The sample lists more than 50,000 clones, more than 65% occurring once. For this clone: Its antigen is not identified.

Germline CDR1 MGHRA, CDR2 YSYEKL. CDR3 size: 14 residues. The ends lost 0 bases at V and 5 bases at J; junction bases unmatched: 0. This chain links TRBV4-1 with TRBJ1-5, with 8 bases identical to TRBD1. Material: PBMCs, obtained around atezolizumab (anti-PD-L1) treatment. The TCR sequence derives from a man aged 70 or older with urothelial cancer. CDR3 nucleotides: TGCGCCAGCAGCCAAGAGACAGGGGATCAGCCCCAGCATTTT. This gives the protein CASSQETGDQPQHF.